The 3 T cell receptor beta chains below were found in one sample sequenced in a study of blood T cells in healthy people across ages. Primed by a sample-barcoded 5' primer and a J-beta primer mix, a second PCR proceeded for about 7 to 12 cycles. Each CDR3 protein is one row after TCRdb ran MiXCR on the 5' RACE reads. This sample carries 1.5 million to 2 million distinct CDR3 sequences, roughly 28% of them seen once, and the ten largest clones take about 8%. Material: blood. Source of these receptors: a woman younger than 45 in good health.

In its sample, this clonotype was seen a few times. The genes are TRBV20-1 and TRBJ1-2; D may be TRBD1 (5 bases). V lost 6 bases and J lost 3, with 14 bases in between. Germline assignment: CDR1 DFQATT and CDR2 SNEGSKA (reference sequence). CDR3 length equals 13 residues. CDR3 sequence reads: CSARGKGDYGYTF. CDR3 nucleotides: TGCAGTGCCCGGGGGAAAGGGGACTATGGCTACACCTTC.

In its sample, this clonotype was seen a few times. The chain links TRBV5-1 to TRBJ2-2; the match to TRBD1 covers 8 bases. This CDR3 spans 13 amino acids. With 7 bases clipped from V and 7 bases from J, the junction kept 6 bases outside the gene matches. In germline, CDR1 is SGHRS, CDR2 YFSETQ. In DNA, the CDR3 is TGCGCCAGCTCGGACAGGGAAAGCGGGGAGCTGTTTTTT. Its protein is CASSDRESGELFF.

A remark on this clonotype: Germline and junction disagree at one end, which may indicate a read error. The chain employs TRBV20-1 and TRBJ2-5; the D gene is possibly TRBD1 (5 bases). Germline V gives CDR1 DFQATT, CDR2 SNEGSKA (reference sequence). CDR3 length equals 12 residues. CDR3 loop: CSAHRSQETQDF. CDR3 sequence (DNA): TGCAGTGCCCACAGGAGCCAAGAGACCCAGGACTTC.